The rows below give T cell receptor beta chains drawn from one sample of a study of T-cell memory formation after mild COVID-19. TCRdb re-analysed the 5' RACE reads in MiXCR, keeping a single row per CDR3 protein. Here the sample spans around 200,000 distinct CDR3 sequences, 25% to 35% being singletons. Sequenced sample: PBMCs or a T cell subset sorted from them (not recorded which). Source of these receptors: an adult woman who had mild COVID-19 (a few samples of this study predate the infection). Cell type and time point are not known. Both conserved end residues are part of each CDR3. A D gene is named only where the DNA matches it firmly. Part of the rows lack a size; the others show once, few, many or a class for expanded clones.

j_call d_call v_call clone_size cdr3_length cdr3_aa cdr3_nt
TRBJ2-7 NA TRBV7-2 NA 14 CASSLERGPHEQYF TGTGCCAGCAGCTTAGAACGGGGGCCCCACGAGCAGTACTTC
TRBJ2-5 NA TRBV6-5 NA 16 CASSSPGGGAKETQYF TGTGCCAGCAGTTCCCCGGGAGGGGGCGCGAAAGAGACCCAGTACTTC
TRBJ2-5 TRBD1 TRBV2 NA 17 CASSTTPTGGFQETQYF TGTGCCAGCAGTACCACTCCGACAGGGGGCTTCCAAGAGACCCAGTACTTC
TRBJ2-1 NA TRBV24-1 NA 13 CATRGLADNEQFF TGTGCCACCAGGGGTCTAGCCGACAATGAGCAGTTCTTC
TRBJ1-1 NA TRBV12-5 NA 13 CASGLSEGTEAFF TGTGCTAGTGGTTTGTCAGAGGGCACTGAAGCTTTCTTT
TRBJ2-5 TRBD2 TRBV3-1 NA 18 CASSQGVPLAGDQETQYF TGTGCCAGCAGCCAAGGGGTTCCACTAGCGGGGGATCAAGAGACCCAGTACTTC
TRBJ2-1 TRBD2 TRBV5-1 few 14 CASSSRTSRDEQFF TGCGCCAGCAGCTCTAGGACTAGCAGGGATGAGCAGTTCTTC
TRBJ2-2 NA TRBV10-3 NA 14 CAISESTNTGELFF TGTGCCATCAGTGAGTCAACTAACACCGGGGAGCTGTTTTTT
TRBJ2-7 NA TRBV5-1 NA 15 CASSLLVASTYEQYF TGCGCCAGCAGCTTGCTCGTTGCAAGCACCTACGAGCAGTACTTC
TRBJ2-7 NA TRBV25-1 NA 23 CASSESNTRQEVYRGVDNYEQYF TGTGCCAGCAGTGAATCCAATACCCGCCAGGAGGTTTATCGGGGAGTGGATAACTACGAGCAGTACTTC
TRBJ2-7 TRBD2 TRBV12-3/TRBV12-4 NA 15 CASRSGTSLPYEQYF TGTGCCAGCAGGTCAGGGACTAGTTTACCCTACGAGCAGTACTTC
TRBJ2-7 NA TRBV12-3/TRBV12-4 NA 15 CASSLAGGPSYEQYF TGTGCCAGCAGTTTAGCGGGAGGCCCCTCCTACGAGCAGTACTTC
TRBJ1-2 NA TRBV7-2 many 13 CASSLGPDYGYTF TGTGCCAGCAGCTTAGGGCCGGACTATGGCTACACCTTC
TRBJ2-7 TRBD1 TRBV5-1 NA 14 CASSLDRGLYEQYF TGCGCCAGCAGCTTGGACAGGGGGCTCTACGAGCAGTACTTC
TRBJ2-7 NA TRBV7-9 NA 12 CASSLATGEQYF TGTGCCAGCAGCTTAGCGACGGGAGAGCAGTACTTC
TRBJ2-1 NA TRBV5-1 few 16 CASSLEIRDLGNEQFF TGCGCCAGCAGCTTGGAAATCCGGGACCTTGGGAATGAGCAGTTCTTC
TRBJ2-7 NA TRBV20-1 NA 13 CSARVGPSYEQYF TGCAGTGCTAGAGTAGGGCCTTCCTACGAGCAGTACTTC